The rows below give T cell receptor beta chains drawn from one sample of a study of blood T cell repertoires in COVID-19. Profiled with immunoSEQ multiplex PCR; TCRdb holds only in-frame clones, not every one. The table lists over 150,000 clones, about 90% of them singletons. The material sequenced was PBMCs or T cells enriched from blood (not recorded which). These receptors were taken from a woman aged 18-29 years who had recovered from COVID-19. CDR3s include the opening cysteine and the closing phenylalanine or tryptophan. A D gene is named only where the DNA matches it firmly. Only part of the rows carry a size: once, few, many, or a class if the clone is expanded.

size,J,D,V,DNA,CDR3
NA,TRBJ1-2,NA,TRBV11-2,TGTGCCAGCAGCCCCCGGGGGAGGGGCCGGGACTATGGCTACACCTTC,CASSPRGRGRDYGYTF
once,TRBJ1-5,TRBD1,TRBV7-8,TGTGCCAGCAGCCAATCGACAGGGACGGGGCAGCCCCAGCATTTT,CASSQSTGTGQPQHF
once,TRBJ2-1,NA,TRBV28,TGTGCCAGCAGTTTGGCGGGTGAGCAGTTCTTC,CASSLAGEQFF
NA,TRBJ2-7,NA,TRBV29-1,TGCAGCGTCGGTGGAGGGGCTACCTACGAGCAGTACTTC,CSVGGGATYEQYF
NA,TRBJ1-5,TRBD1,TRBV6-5,TGTGCCAGCAGCGGGGACAGGGGCGCCAATCAGCCCCAGCATTTT,CASSGDRGANQPQHF
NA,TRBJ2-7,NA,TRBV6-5,TGTGCCAGCAGTTACTCGGGCAATCCCTACGAGCAGTACTTC,CASSYSGNPYEQYF
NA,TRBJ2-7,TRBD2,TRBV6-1,TGTGCCAGCAGTGAATCCCACGGCGGGAGCACCTACGAGCAGTACTTC,CASSESHGGSTYEQYF
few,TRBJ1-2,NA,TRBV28,TGTGCCAGCAGTTGGGGGGGGAACTATGGCTACACCTTC,CASSWGGNYGYTF
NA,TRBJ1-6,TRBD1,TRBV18,TGTGCCAGCTCACCCCATCATCCCGGGACAGGGAATTCACCCCTCCACTTT,CASSPHHPGTGNSPLHF
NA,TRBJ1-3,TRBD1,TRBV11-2,TGTGCCAGCAGCTCCGACGACAGGGTAAGGAACACCATATATTTT,CASSSDDRVRNTIYF
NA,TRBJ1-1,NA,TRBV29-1,TGCAGCGTCGTGAGCCGCACTGAAGCTTTCTTT,CSVVSRTEAFF